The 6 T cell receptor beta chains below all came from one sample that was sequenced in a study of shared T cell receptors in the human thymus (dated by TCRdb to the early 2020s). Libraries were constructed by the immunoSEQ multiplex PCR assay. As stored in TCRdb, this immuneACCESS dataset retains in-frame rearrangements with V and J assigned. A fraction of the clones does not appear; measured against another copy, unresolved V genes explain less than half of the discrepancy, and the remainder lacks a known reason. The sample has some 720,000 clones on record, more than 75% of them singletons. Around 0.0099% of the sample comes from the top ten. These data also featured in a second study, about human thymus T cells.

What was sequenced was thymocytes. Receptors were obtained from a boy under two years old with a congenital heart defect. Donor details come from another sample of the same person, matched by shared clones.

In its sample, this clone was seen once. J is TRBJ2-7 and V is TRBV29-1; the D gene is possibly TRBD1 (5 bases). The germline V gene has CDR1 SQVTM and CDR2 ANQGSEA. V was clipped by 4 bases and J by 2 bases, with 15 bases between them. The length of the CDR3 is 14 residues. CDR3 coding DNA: TGCAGCGTTGGTTTGGCAGGGAAAACCTACGAGCAGTACTTC. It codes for CSVGLAGKTYEQYF.

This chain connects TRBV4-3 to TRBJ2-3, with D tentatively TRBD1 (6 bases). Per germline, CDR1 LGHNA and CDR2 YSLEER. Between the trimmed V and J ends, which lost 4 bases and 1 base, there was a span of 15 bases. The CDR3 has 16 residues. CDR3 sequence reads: CASSLSGGVGTDTQYF. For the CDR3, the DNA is TGCGCCAGCAGCCTTTCTGGGGGCGTGGGCACAGATACGCAGTATTTT.

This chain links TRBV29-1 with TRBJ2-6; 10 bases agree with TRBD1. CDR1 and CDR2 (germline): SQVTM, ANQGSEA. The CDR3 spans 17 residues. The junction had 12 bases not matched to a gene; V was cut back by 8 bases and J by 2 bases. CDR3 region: CSFPVWTGGTGANVLTF. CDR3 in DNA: TGCAGCTTTCCCGTTTGGACAGGGGGAACTGGGGCCAACGTCCTGACTTTC.

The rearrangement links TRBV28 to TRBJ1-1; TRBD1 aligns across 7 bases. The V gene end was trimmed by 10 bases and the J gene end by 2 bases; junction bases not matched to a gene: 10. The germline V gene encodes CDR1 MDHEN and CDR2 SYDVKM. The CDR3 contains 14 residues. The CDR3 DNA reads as TGTGCCACCTCTCCGGGACAGCTCAACACTGAAGCTTTCTTT. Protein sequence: CATSPGQLNTEAFF.

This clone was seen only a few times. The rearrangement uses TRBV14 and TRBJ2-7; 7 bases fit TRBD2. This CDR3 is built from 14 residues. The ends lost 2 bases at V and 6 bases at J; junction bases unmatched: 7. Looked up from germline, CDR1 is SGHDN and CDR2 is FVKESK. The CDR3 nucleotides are TGTGCCAGCAGCCAACAGCGGGATAAAACCGAGCAGTACTTC. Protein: CASSQQRDKTEQYF.

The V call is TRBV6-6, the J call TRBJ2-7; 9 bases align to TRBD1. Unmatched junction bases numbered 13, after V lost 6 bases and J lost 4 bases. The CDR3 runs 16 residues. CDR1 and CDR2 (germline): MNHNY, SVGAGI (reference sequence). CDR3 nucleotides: TGTGCCAGCAGCAAACCCTTGAAGGGACAGGGTTACGAGCAGTACTTC. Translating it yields CASSKPLKGQGYEQYF.